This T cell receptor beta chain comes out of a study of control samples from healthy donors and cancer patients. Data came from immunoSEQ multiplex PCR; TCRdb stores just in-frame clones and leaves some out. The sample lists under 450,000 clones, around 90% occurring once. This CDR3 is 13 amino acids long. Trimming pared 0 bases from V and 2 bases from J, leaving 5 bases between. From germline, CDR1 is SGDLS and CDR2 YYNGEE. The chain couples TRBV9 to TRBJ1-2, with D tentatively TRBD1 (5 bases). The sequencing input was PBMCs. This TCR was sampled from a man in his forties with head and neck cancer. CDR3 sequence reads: CASSVGQNYGYTF. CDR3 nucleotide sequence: TGTGCCAGCAGCGTAGGACAGAACTATGGCTACACCTTC.